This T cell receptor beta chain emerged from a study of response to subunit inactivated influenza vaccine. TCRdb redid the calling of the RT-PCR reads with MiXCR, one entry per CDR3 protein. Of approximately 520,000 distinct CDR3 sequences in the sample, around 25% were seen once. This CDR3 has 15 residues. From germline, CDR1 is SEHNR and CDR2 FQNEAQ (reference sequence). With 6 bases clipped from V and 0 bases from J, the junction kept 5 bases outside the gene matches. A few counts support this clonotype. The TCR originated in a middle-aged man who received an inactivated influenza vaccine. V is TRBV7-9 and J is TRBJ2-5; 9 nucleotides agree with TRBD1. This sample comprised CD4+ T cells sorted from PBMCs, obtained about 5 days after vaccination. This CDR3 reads CASSYGQGHQETQYF. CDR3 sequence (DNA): TGTGCCAGCAGTTACGGACAGGGGCACCAAGAGACCCAGTACTTC.